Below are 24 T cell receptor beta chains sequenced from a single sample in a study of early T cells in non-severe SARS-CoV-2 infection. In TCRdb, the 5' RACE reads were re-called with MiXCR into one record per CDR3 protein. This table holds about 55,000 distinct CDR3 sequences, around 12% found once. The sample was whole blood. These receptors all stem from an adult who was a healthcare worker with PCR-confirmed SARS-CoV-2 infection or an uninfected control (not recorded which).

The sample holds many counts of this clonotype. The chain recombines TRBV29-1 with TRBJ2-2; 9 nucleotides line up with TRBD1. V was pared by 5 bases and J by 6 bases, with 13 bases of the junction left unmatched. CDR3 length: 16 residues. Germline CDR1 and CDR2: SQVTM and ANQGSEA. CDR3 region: CSVRPSGTGSAGELFF. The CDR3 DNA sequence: TGCAGCGTTCGTCCGTCCGGGACAGGGAGCGCCGGGGAGCTGTTTTTT.

The DNA for the CDR3 is TGTGCCAGCAGTTACCGGGACAGCACCAATCAGCCCCAGCATTTT. It codes for CASSYRDSTNQPQHF. The chain couples TRBV6-6 to TRBJ1-5, with 7 bases that match TRBD1. The length of the CDR3 is 15 residues. J was trimmed by 3 bases and V by 2 bases; bases with no gene match: 4. Germline V gene lookup returns CDR1 MNHNY and CDR2 SVGAGI (reference sequence).

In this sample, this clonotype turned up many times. CDR3 amino acids: CAISEDLSPGTQYF. For the CDR3, the DNA is TGTGCCATCAGCGAGGACCTCTCACCGGGTACGCAGTATTTT. The chain joins TRBV10-3 to TRBJ2-3; D is unclear. V dropped 6 bases and J dropped 8 bases, with 18 bases sitting between them. This CDR3 region has 14 residues. Germline CDR1 reads ENHRY; CDR2 reads SYGVKD.

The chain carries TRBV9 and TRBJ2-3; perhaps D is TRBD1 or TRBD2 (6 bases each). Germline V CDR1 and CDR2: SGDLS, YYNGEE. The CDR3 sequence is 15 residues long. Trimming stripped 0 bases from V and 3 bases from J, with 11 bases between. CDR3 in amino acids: CASSVEQGRTDTQYF. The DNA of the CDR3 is TGTGCCAGCAGCGTAGAGCAGGGGAGGACAGATACGCAGTATTTT.

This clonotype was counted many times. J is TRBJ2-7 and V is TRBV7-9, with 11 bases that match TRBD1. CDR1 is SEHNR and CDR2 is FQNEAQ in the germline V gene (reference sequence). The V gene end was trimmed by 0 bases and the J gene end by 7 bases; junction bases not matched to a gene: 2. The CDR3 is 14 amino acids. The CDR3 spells CASSLAGTGGEQYF. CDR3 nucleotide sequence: TGTGCCAGCAGCTTAGCCGGGACAGGGGGGGAGCAGTACTTC. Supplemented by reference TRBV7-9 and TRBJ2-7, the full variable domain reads DTGVSQNPRHKITKRGQNVTFRCDPISEHNRLYWYRQTLGQGPEFLTYFQNEAQLEKSRLLSDRFSAERPKGSFSTLEIQRTEQGDSAMYLCASSLAGTGGEQYFGPGTRLTVT.

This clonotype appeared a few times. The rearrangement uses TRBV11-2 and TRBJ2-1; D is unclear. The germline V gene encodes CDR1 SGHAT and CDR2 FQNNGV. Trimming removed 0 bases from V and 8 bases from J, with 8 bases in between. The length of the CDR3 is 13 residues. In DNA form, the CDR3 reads TGTGCCAGCAGCTTAGATTACCGTTATGAGCAGTTCTTC. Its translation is CASSLDYRYEQFF.

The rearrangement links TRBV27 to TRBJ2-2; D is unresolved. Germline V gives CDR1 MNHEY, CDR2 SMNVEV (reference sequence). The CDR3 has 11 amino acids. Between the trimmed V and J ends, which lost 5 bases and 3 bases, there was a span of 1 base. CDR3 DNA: TGTGCCAGCAGTCACACCGGGGAGCTGTTTTTT. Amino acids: CASSHTGELFF.

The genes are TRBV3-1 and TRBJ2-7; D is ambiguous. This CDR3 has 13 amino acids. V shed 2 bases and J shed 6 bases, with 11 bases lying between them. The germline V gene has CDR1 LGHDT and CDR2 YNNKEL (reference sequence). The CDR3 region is CASSQTLEGEQYF. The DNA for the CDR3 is TGTGCCAGCAGCCAAACCCTTGAAGGCGAGCAGTACTTC.

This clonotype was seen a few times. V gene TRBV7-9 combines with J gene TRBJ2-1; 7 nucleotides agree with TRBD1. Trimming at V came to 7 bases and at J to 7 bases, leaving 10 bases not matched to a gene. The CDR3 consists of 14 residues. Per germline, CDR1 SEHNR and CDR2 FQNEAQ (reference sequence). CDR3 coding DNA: TGTGCCAGCACCCTGACAGGGTTAAATAATGAGCAGTTCTTC. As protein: CASTLTGLNNEQFF.

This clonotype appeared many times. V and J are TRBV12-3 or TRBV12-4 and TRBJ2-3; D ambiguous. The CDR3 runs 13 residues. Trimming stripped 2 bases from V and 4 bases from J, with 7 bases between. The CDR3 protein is CASSLLTPDTQYF. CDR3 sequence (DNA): TGTGCCAGCAGTTTATTGACACCAGATACGCAGTATTTT.

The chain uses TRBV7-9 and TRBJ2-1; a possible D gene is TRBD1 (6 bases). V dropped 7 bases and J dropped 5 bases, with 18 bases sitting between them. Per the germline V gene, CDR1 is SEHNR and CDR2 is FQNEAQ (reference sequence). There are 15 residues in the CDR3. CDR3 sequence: CASTILGSGDNEQFF. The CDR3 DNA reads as TGTGCCAGCACCATTTTAGGGTCAGGGGACAATGAGCAGTTCTTC.

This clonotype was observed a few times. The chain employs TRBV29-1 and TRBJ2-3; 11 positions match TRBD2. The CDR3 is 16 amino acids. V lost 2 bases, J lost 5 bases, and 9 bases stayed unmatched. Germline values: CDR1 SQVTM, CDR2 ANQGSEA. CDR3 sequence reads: CSVETYLAGGRDTQYF. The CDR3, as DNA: TGCAGCGTTGAAACTTACCTAGCGGGAGGAAGAGATACGCAGTATTTT.

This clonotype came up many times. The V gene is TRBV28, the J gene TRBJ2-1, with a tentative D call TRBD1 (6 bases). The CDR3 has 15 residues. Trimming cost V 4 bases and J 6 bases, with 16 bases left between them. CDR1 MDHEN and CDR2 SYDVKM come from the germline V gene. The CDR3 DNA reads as TGTGCCAGCAGTTCCCGACAGGAACATATCAATGAGCAGTTCTTC. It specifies CASSSRQEHINEQFF.

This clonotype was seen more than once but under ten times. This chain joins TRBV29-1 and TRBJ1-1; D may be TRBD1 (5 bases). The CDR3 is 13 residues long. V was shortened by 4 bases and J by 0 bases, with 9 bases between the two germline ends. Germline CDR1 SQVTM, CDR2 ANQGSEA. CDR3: CSVVGRLNTEAFF. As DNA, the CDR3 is TGCAGCGTTGTGGGACGGCTGAACACTGAAGCTTTCTTT.

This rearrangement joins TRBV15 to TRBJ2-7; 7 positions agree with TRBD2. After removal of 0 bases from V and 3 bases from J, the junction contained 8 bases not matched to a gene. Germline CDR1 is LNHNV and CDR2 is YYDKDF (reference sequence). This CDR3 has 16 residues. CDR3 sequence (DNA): TGTGCCACCAGCAGAGATGTTGGGGGAGGGAACTACGAGCAGTACTTC. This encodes CATSRDVGGGNYEQYF.

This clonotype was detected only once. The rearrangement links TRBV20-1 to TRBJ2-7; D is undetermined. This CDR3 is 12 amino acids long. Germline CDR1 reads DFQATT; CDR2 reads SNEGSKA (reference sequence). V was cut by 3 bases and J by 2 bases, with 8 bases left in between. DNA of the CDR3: TGCAGTGCTAGTGGTCTTACCTACGAGCAGTACTTC. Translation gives CSASGLTYEQYF.

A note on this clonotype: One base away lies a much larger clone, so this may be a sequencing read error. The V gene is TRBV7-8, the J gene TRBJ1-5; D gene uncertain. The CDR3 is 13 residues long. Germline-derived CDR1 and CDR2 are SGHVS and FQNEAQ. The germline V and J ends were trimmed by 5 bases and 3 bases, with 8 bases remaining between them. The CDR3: CASSQETNQPQHF. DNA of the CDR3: TGTGCCAGCAGCCAGGAAACCAATCAGCCCCAGCATTTT.

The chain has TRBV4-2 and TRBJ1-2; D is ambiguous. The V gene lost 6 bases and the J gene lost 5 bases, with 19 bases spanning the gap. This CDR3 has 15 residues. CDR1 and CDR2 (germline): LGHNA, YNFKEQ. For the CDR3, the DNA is TGTGCCAGCAGACTCTCCTCGGTGGCAGAGTATGGCTACACCTTC. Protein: CASRLSSVAEYGYTF.

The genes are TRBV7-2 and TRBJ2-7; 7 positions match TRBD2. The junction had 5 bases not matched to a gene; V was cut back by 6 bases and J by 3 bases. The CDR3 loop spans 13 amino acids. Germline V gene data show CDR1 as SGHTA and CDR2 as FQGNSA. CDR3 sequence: CASSSWTSYEQYF. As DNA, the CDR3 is TGTGCCAGCAGTTCCTGGACTAGCTACGAGCAGTACTTC.

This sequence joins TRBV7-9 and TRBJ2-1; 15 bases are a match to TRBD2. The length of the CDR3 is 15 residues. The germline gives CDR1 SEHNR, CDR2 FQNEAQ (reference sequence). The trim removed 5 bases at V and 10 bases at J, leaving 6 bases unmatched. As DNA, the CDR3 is TGTGCCAGCAGCCAGGGACTAGCGGGAGGAGAAGAGCAGTTCTTC. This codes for CASSQGLAGGEEQFF.

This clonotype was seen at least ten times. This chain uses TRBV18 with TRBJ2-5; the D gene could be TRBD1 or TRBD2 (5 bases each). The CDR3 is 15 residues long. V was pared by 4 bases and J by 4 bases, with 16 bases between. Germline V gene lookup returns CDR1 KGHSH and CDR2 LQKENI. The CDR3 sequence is CASSLSRDGLETQYF. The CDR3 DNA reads TGTGCCAGCTCACTATCCCGGGACGGGTTAGAGACCCAGTACTTC.

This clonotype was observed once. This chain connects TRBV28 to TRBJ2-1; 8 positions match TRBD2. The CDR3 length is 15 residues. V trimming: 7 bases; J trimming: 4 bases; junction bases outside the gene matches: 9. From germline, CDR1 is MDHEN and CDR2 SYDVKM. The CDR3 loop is CASIDPTGGYNEQFF. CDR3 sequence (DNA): TGTGCCAGCATCGATCCCACGGGAGGGTACAATGAGCAGTTCTTC. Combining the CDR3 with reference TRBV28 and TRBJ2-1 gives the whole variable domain DVKVTQSSRYLVKRTGEKVFLECVQDMDHENMFWYRQDPGLGLRLIYFSYDVKMKEKGDIPEGYSVSREKKERFSLILESASTNQTSMYLCASIDPTGGYNEQFFGPGTRLTVL.

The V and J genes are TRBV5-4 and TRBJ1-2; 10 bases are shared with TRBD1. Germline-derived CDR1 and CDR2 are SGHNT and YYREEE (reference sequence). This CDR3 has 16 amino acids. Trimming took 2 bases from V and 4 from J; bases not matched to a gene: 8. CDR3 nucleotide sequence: TGTGCCAGCAGCTTACCGGGACAGGGGACGATCTATGGCTACACCTTC. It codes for CASSLPGQGTIYGYTF.

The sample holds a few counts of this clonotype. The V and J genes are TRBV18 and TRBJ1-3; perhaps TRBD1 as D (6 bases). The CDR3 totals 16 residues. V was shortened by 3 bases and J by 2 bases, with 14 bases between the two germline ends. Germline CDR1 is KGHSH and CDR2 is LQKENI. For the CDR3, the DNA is TGTGCCAGCTCACCCTCGGGGGGCGCGCCTGGAAACACCATATATTTT. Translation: CASSPSGGAPGNTIYF. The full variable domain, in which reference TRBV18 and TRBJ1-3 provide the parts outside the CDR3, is NAGVMQNPRHLVRRRGQEARLRCSPMKGHSHVYWYRQLPEEGLKFMVYLQKENIIDESGMPKERFSAEFPKEGPSILRIQQVVRGDSAAYFCASSPSGGAPGNTIYFGEGSWLTVV.